Following are 17 T cell receptor beta chains from one sample sequenced in a study of cytomegalovirus exposure and HLA in healthy donors. Vbeta (60) and Jbeta (13) primers were used in the PCR. Produced via immunoSEQ multiplex PCR; TCRdb's table is partial and in-frame only. The table records around 170,000 clones, more than 80% of them present only once. The material sequenced was PBMCs. The receptors were gathered from a woman aged 50 to 60 in good health and CMV-seropositive.

The CDR3 is CASSRTYDSTNEKLFF. The CDR3 nucleotides are TGCGCCAGCAGCCGGACATACGATTCAACTAATGAAAAACTGTTTTTT. This rearrangement joins TRBV5-1 to TRBJ1-4; D possibly corresponds to TRBD1 (5 bases). The CDR3 consists of 16 residues. Germline-derived CDR1 and CDR2 are SGHRS and YFSETQ. V gave up 4 bases and J gave up 0 bases, with 13 bases separating them.

This clone came up many times. This sequence joins TRBV5-4 and TRBJ2-3, with 8 bases lining up with TRBD2. The CDR3 consists of 12 residues. J gave up 12 bases and V 2 bases, and 5 bases lay outside the gene matches. The V gene's germline CDR1 is SGHNT and CDR2 YYREEE (reference sequence). Here the CDR3 DNA reads TGTGCCAGCAGCTTTCGGACTAGCCGTCAGTATTTT. Translated: CASSFRTSRQYF.

The chain uses TRBV5-6 and TRBJ1-6, with 8 bases lining up with TRBD1. The trim removed 5 bases at V and 9 bases at J, leaving 13 bases unmatched. The germline V gene has CDR1 SGHDT and CDR2 YYEEEE. This CDR3 region has 16 residues. CDR3 sequence: CASRVSGTGVSSPLHF. The CDR3 nucleotides are TGTGCCAGCAGGGTCTCCGGGACAGGAGTTTCTTCACCCCTCCACTTT.

V gene TRBV6-1 combines with J gene TRBJ1-2; D ambiguous. The germline gives CDR1 MNHNS, CDR2 SASEGT. This CDR3 comprises 15 residues. The ends were cut back, 6 bases at V and 8 bases at J, with 22 bases in the middle. The CDR3 sequence: CASSLTVPTAGGYTF. The DNA of the CDR3 is TGTGCCAGCAGCCTTACAGTCCCCACTGCGGGAGGCTACACCTTC.

This clone was seen a handful of times. The chain employs TRBV7-9 and TRBJ1-1, with D uncertain. Germline assignment: CDR1 SEHNR and CDR2 FQNEAQ (reference sequence). V was pared by 5 bases and J by 7 bases, with 14 bases between. CDR3 length equals 13 residues. CDR3 bases: TGTGCCAGCAGCGCAGACGGCGGCGATGAAGCTTTCTTT. Residues: CASSADGGDEAFF.

J is TRBJ1-2 and V is TRBV2; 7 positions agree with TRBD1. J was trimmed by 7 bases and V by 6 bases; bases with no gene match: 5. CDR3 length: 12 amino acids. The germline gives CDR1 SNHLY, CDR2 FYNNEI. CDR3 sequence: CASRDQGGGYTF. As DNA, the CDR3 is TGTGCCAGCAGAGATCAGGGGGGTGGCTACACCTTC.

The chain joins TRBV11-2 to TRBJ2-1, with TRBD2 identical over 10 bases. Germline CDR1 SGHAT, CDR2 FQNNGV. The CDR3 totals 14 residues. The junction had 4 bases not matched to a gene; V was cut back by 8 bases and J by 3 bases. This CDR3 is CASSLAGVYNEQFF. The CDR3 region has the DNA TGTGCCAGCTCGCTAGCGGGGGTCTACAATGAGCAGTTCTTC.

The rearrangement joins TRBV27 to TRBJ2-2; 8 bases align to TRBD1. J lost 0 bases, V lost 3 bases, and 3 bases had no gene match. The CDR3 is 16 amino acids. Germline V gives CDR1 MNHEY, CDR2 SMNVEV (reference sequence). The CDR3 DNA sequence: TGTGCCAGCAGTTTCGGGACAGGAGCGAACACCGGGGAGCTGTTTTTT. Translating it yields CASSFGTGANTGELFF.

This clone was detected a few times. The chain uses TRBV6-1 and TRBJ1-6; D is ambiguous. Trimming cost V 1 base and J 13 bases, with 20 bases left between them. The CDR3 covers 16 residues. The germline gives CDR1 MNHNS, CDR2 SASEGT. CDR3 sequence: CASSEDGLTAVSPLHF. In nucleotides, the CDR3 is TGTGCCAGCAGTGAAGATGGCTTAACGGCGGTGTCGCCCCTCCACTTT.

The chain recombines TRBV2 with TRBJ1-1, with D tentatively TRBD1 (5 bases). The germline V gene has CDR1 SNHLY and CDR2 FYNNEI. V was shortened by 6 bases and J by 8 bases, with 13 bases between the two germline ends. This CDR3 spans 12 amino acids. The CDR3 nucleotides are TGTGCCAGCAGAGCGCCAGGGCTAGAAGCTTTCTTT. This translates into CASRAPGLEAFF. The whole variable domain, remainder taken from reference TRBV2 and TRBJ1-1, is EPEVTQTPSHQVTQMGQEVILRCVPISNHLYFYWYRQILGQKVEFLVSFYNNEISEKSEIFDDQFSVERPDGSNFTLKIRSTKLEDSAMYFCASRAPGLEAFFGQGTRLTVV.

The chain has TRBV5-5 and TRBJ1-5, with 10 bases fitting TRBD1. V dropped 1 base and J dropped 4; count of bases not matched to a gene: 11. Germline V gene lookup returns CDR1 SGHKS and CDR2 YYEKEE (reference sequence). This CDR3 region has 18 residues. Written as DNA, the CDR3 is TGTGCCAGCAGCTTGAGGGGAGACAGGGGGCTAAGGAATCAGCCCCAGCATTTT. It is translated as CASSLRGDRGLRNQPQHF.

The V gene is TRBV15, the J gene TRBJ2-1, with TRBD2 matching over 8 bases. V was pared by 2 bases and J by 7 bases, with 10 bases of the junction left unmatched. The CDR3 loop spans 16 amino acids. Germline assignment: CDR1 LNHNV and CDR2 YYDKDF (reference sequence). The CDR3 loop reads CATSRPPGGSQNEQFF. The CDR3, as DNA: TGTGCCACCAGCAGACCCCCGGGGGGGAGCCAGAATGAGCAGTTCTTC.

This clone was picked up one time. This chain connects TRBV5-4 to TRBJ1-2, with 10 bases matching TRBD1. Germline V gene data show CDR1 as SGHNT and CDR2 as YYREEE (reference sequence). The CDR3 loop spans 15 amino acids. J gave up 7 bases and V 0 bases, and 6 bases lay outside the gene matches. CDR3 nucleotide sequence: TGTGCCAGCAGCTTGGCGGGACAGGGGTTGAGTGGCTACACCTTC. Translated: CASSLAGQGLSGYTF.

In this sample, this clone turned up once. The chain uses TRBV6-5 and TRBJ2-2; D is perhaps TRBD2 (5 bases). CDR1 and CDR2 from the germline V gene are MNHEY and SVGAGI. This CDR3 is built from 15 residues. The V end lost 7 bases, the J end lost 3 bases, and 15 bases lay between the germline ends. The chain's CDR3 is CASTVEAYYTGELFF. The CDR3 coding sequence is TGTGCCAGCACGGTGGAGGCTTATTACACCGGGGAGCTGTTTTTT.

This clone was seen only a few times. J is TRBJ1-6 and V is TRBV7-6, with TRBD1 matching over 7 bases. This CDR3 has 19 residues. Looked up from germline, CDR1 is SGHVS and CDR2 is FNYEAQ. Trimming took 5 bases from V and 7 from J; bases not matched to a gene: 20. CDR3 bases: TGTGCCAGCAGCCCCACTAGGGGACAGCTCCGCCTCGGGAATTCACCCCTCCACTTT. It translates to CASSPTRGQLRLGNSPLHF.

This chain joins TRBV29-1 and TRBJ2-3; D is unresolved. Germline V gives CDR1 SQVTM, CDR2 ANQGSEA. Trimming cost V 8 bases and J 0 bases, with 15 bases left between them. The CDR3 is 14 residues long. The CDR3 protein is CSISTLSSTDTQYF. CDR3 nucleotide sequence: TGCAGCATATCGACACTCTCTAGCACAGATACGCAGTATTTT.

This clone has a single count. The chain links TRBV7-9 to TRBJ2-3; D might be TRBD1 (5 bases). Per the germline V gene, CDR1 is SEHNR and CDR2 is FQNEAQ (reference sequence). Deletions cut 4 bases from V and 2 bases from J, with 13 bases between. The CDR3 is 15 residues long. CDR3 amino acids: CASSSGQALTDTQYF. CDR3 sequence (DNA): TGTGCCAGCAGCTCCGGACAAGCCCTCACAGATACGCAGTATTTT.